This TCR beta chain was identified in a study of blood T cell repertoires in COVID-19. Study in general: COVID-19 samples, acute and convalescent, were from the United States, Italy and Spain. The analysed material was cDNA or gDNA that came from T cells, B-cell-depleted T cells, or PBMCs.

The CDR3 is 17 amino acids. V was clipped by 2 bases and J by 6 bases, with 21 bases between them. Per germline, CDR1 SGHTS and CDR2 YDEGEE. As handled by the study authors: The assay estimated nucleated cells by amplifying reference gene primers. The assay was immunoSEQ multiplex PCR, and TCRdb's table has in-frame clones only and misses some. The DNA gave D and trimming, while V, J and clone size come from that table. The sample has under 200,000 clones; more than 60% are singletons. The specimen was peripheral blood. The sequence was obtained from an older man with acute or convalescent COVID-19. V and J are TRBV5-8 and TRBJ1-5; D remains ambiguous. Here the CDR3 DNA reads TGTGCCAGCAGCTTCGTTATAGCAGTGGCCACAACTCAGCCCCAGCATTTT. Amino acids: CASSFVIAVATTQPQHF.